The T cell receptor (beta chain) described here comes from a study of OX40 agonist ivuxolimab in advanced cancers. At the level of the study: Among those treated, three patients had partial responses, one with hepatocellular carcinoma and two with cutaneous melanoma.

The CDR3 consists of 21 residues. Germline lookup yields CDR1 MGHRA and CDR2 YSYEKL. Germline trimming cut 2 bases from V and 0 bases from J; bases unmatched to any gene: 16. The table came from immunoSEQ multiplex PCR; TCRdb's copy has only in-frame clones and leaves some out. The table records some 70,000 clones, 65% to 90% of them present only once. This chain connects TRBV4-1 to TRBJ2-6; 7 nucleotides align to TRBD2. The TCR was taken from an adult with an advanced solid tumor such as melanoma, head and neck, liver or kidney cancer. The source was CD4+ or CD8+ T cells sorted from blood, collected in a trial of the OX40 agonist ivuxolimab. The CDR3 DNA follows: TGCGCCAGCAGCCAAAGTATAGGGCCGCGGGGGACCCGCTCTGGGGCCAACGTCCTGACTTTC. It yields the protein CASSQSIGPRGTRSGANVLTF.